The 15 T cell receptor beta chains given below trace back to one sample, sequenced in a study of cytomegalovirus exposure and HLA in healthy donors. The PCR ran on 60 Vbeta and 13 Jbeta primers. The protocol was immunoSEQ multiplex PCR, while the TCRdb copy is restricted to in-frame clones and leaves out a portion. The sample contains roughly 150,000 clones, roughly 80% of which appear only once. The sample consisted of PBMCs. These receptors were collected from a female donor in good health and CMV-seronegative.

This rearrangement joins TRBV6-6 to TRBJ1-4; 7 bases map to TRBD1. The germline V gene has CDR1 MNHNY and CDR2 SVGAGI (reference sequence). The junction had 6 bases not matched to a gene; V was cut back by 7 bases and J by 7 bases. CDR3 size: 13 residues. The DNA for the CDR3 is TGTGCCAGCAAGAGCGGACAGGCTGAAAAACTGTTTTTT. Translation: CASKSGQAEKLFF.

The chain employs TRBV30 and TRBJ1-1; 11 nucleotides match TRBD1. Losses at the gene ends were 5 bases for V and 4 bases for J; bases not matched to a gene: 3. Germline V CDR1 and CDR2: GTSNPN, SVGIG (reference sequence). The CDR3 sequence is 13 residues long. CDR3 bases: TGTGCCTGGGATGGGACAGGGGGCACTGAAGCTTTCTTT. Translated, it gives CAWDGTGGTEAFF. The full variable domain, with the rest looked up from reference TRBV30 and TRBJ1-1, is SQTIHQWPATLVQPVGSPLSLECTVEGTSNPNLYWYRQAAGRGLQLLFYSVGIGQISSEVPQNLSASRPQDRQFILSSKKLLLSDSGFYLCAWDGTGGTEAFFGQGTRLTVV.

The chain is built from TRBV7-9 and TRBJ1-2; perhaps TRBD1 as D (6 bases). Germline-derived CDR1 and CDR2 are SEHNR and FQNEAQ (reference sequence). Trimming pared 3 bases from V and 0 bases from J, leaving 8 bases between. There are 14 residues in the CDR3. CDR3 in amino acids: CASSFAGANYGYTF. DNA of the CDR3: TGTGCCAGCAGCTTTGCAGGGGCTAACTATGGCTACACCTTC.

CDR3 sequence: CSVSYSYEQYF. DNA for the CDR3: TGCAGCGTTTCGTACTCCTACGAGCAGTACTTC. The gene calls are TRBV29-1 and TRBJ2-7, with D unclear. V lost 5 bases, J lost 0 bases, and 5 bases lay in between. The germline V gene has CDR1 SQVTM and CDR2 ANQGSEA. CDR3 size: 11 residues.

In DNA form, the CDR3 reads TGTGCCAGCAGAGACGGACAGGGGGTTGGCAATCAGCCCCAGCATTTT. This encodes CASRDGQGVGNQPQHF. This rearrangement joins TRBV2 to TRBJ1-5; 10 bases are a match to TRBD1. Trimming took 6 bases from V and 2 from J; bases not matched to a gene: 7. Germline V gene sequence: CDR1 SNHLY, CDR2 FYNNEI. This CDR3 is 16 amino acids long.

The V and J genes are TRBV19 and TRBJ1-2; 7 bases map to TRBD1. V dropped 5 bases and J dropped 0; count of bases not matched to a gene: 6. The CDR3 is made up of 15 amino acids. Germline CDR1 LNHDA, CDR2 SQIVND (reference sequence). This CDR3 reads CASSPRGRANYGYTF. CDR3 DNA: TGTGCCAGTAGTCCGAGGGGGCGCGCTAACTATGGCTACACCTTC.

The chain uses TRBV5-1 and TRBJ1-1; 9 bases line up with TRBD1. Germline V lookup: CDR1 SGHRS, CDR2 YFSETQ. The CDR3 loop spans 13 amino acids. Trimming at V came to 4 bases and at J to 6 bases, leaving 4 bases not matched to a gene. CDR3 sequence: CASSTGQGPEAFF. CDR3 in DNA: TGCGCCAGCAGCACGGGACAGGGACCTGAAGCTTTCTTT.

V usage is TRBV27 and J usage is TRBJ1-2; no clear D gene. V was clipped by 2 bases and J by 0 bases, with 7 bases between them. From germline, CDR1 is MNHEY and CDR2 SMNVEV (reference sequence). CDR3 length: 14 residues. The CDR3 sequence: CASSLAGSNYGYTF. The DNA of the CDR3 is TGTGCCAGCAGTTTAGCGGGATCTAACTATGGCTACACCTTC.

This chain uses TRBV28 with TRBJ2-7; 9 bases match TRBD2. The germline V gene encodes CDR1 MDHEN and CDR2 SYDVKM. V lost 10 bases and J lost 7; bases outside the gene matches: 5. The CDR3 sequence is 11 residues long. This CDR3 is CATLLAGEQYF. DNA of the CDR3: TGTGCCACCCTACTAGCGGGTGAGCAGTACTTC.

This clone was seen just once. This chain connects TRBV27 to TRBJ1-1; 7 bases match TRBD1. The CDR3 covers 13 residues. V lost 6 bases to trimming and J lost 8 bases; unmatched junction nucleotides: 9. CDR1 and CDR2 from the germline V gene are MNHEY and SMNVEV (reference sequence). CDR3 nucleotides: TGTGCCAGCAGCTCAAACAGGGGCGCCGAAGCTTTCTTT. Encoded protein: CASSSNRGAEAFF.

In this sample, this clone turned up a few times. The rearrangement links TRBV6-5 to TRBJ2-3, with no clear D. In germline, CDR1 is MNHEY, CDR2 SVGAGI. Trimming shortened V by 6 bases and J by 4 bases, and 11 bases separated the two germline ends. This CDR3 comprises 13 residues. This CDR3 reads CASSDTRADTQYF. For the CDR3, the DNA is TGTGCCAGCAGCGACACAAGAGCAGATACGCAGTATTTT.

The V and J genes are TRBV5-1 and TRBJ2-7, with D unresolved. The germline CDR1 and CDR2 sequences are SGHRS and YFSETQ. Trimming removed 0 bases at V and 6 bases at J, with 13 bases between. The CDR3 loop spans 14 amino acids. CDR3 coding DNA: TGCGCCAGCAGCTTGGGAGGTATCACGGGCGAGCAGTACTTC. It yields the protein CASSLGGITGEQYF. Together with reference TRBV5-1 and TRBJ2-7, the CDR3 gives the full variable domain: KAGVTQTPRYLIKTRGQQVTLSCSPISGHRSVSWYQQTPGQGLQFLFEYFSETQRNKGNFPGRFSGRQFSNSRSEMNVSTLELGDSALYLCASSLGGITGEQYFGPGTRLTVT.

The chain uses TRBV28 and TRBJ1-4; no firm D call. The CDR3 is 16 amino acids. Trimming left V 6 bases short and J 3 bases short, with 17 bases between. The germline V gene has CDR1 MDHEN and CDR2 SYDVKM. The CDR3 region has the DNA TGTGCCAGCAGACCGGGCCCGGGGAGGGCTAATGAAAAACTGTTTTTT. Translated: CASRPGPGRANEKLFF.

V gene TRBV15 combines with J gene TRBJ2-4, with TRBD2 identical over 7 bases. The CDR3 covers 18 residues. V shed 4 bases and J 5 bases; nucleotides not matched to a gene: 17. Germline CDR1 is LNHNV and CDR2 is YYDKDF (reference sequence). CDR3 region: CATSTPGSGVGWQNIQYF. The CDR3 DNA follows: TGTGCCACCAGCACACCTGGAAGCGGGGTCGGCTGGCAAAACATTCAGTACTTC.

The J gene is TRBJ2-7, the V gene TRBV7-9; 11 bases are shared with TRBD2. The V gene's germline CDR1 is SEHNR and CDR2 FQNEAQ (reference sequence). The CDR3 extends over 18 amino acids. V lost 1 base and J lost 0; bases outside the gene matches: 8. The DNA for the CDR3 is TGTGCCAGCAGCTTAGGACTAGCGGGGACCGCTATCTCCTACGAGCAGTACTTC. This translates into CASSLGLAGTAISYEQYF.